These 17 T cell receptor beta chains came from one sample sequenced in a study of early stage breast cancer tumors. Repertoires were generated with immunoSEQ multiplex PCR, while TCRdb's copy carries only in-frame clones and drops some. Of around 60,000 clones listed, roughly 80% are singletons. Sequencing was carried out using blood. The origin of the receptors is a person aged 30-39 years with breast cancer.

The chain links TRBV11-2 to TRBJ1-1; D gene uncertain. Trimming shortened V by 5 bases and J by 1 base, and 11 bases separated the two germline ends. CDR3 length: 14 amino acids. The germline V gene has CDR1 SGHAT and CDR2 FQNNGV. As DNA, the CDR3 is TGTGCCAGCAGCCCAGAGTGGAAGAACACTGAAGCTTTCTTT. Protein sequence: CASSPEWKNTEAFF.

The gene calls are TRBV9 and TRBJ2-7; possibly TRBD2 for D (5 bases). The CDR3 has 15 residues. Per germline, CDR1 SGDLS and CDR2 YYNGEE. V was shortened by 0 bases and J by 1 base, with 11 bases between the two germline ends. CDR3 sequence reads: CASSVDGGPSYEQYF. In DNA form, the CDR3 reads TGTGCCAGCAGCGTAGACGGCGGGCCTTCCTACGAGCAGTACTTC.

This clone was counted only a few times. The V call is TRBV13, the J call TRBJ1-1, with D perhaps matching TRBD1 (5 bases). V was clipped by 5 bases and J by 5 bases, with 12 bases between them. The CDR3 contains 13 residues. The germline gives CDR1 PRHDT, CDR2 FYEKMQ (reference sequence). In DNA form, the CDR3 reads TGTGCCAGCAGCCGGAGGGGACGGACTGAAGCTTTCTTT. Translated: CASSRRGRTEAFF.

This clone was seen only a few times. The gene calls are TRBV6-4 and TRBJ2-3, with TRBD2 matching over 7 bases. V gave up 5 bases and J gave up 4 bases; unmatched junction bases: 6. Germline loops: CDR1 MRHNA, CDR2 SNTAGT. This CDR3 region has 14 residues. In DNA form, the CDR3 reads TGTGCCAGCAGTAATGCGGGAGAGGCAGATACGCAGTATTTT. It encodes CASSNAGEADTQYF.

The chain uses TRBV7-3 and TRBJ1-1; 9 nucleotides match TRBD1. V lost 5 bases and J lost 5; bases outside the gene matches: 6. Germline V gene data show CDR1 as SGHTA and CDR2 as FQGTGA. The CDR3 spans 14 residues. CDR3 sequence reads: CASSAVQGATEAFF. The CDR3 nucleotides read TGTGCCAGCAGCGCGGTACAGGGGGCTACTGAAGCTTTCTTT. The full variable domain, its missing parts supplied by reference TRBV7-3 and TRBJ1-1, is GAGVSQTPSNKVTEKGKYVELRCDPISGHTALYWYRQSLGQGPEFLIYFQGTGAADDSGLPNDRFFAVRPEGSVSTLKIQRTERGDSAVYLCASSAVQGATEAFFGQGTRLTVV.

This clone was seen more than once but under ten times. The genes are TRBV10-3 and TRBJ2-1; 16 nucleotides line up with TRBD2. The CDR3 spans 16 residues. Germline V gene lookup returns CDR1 ENHRY and CDR2 SYGVKD. V trimming: 5 bases; J trimming: 7 bases; junction bases outside the gene matches: 5. The CDR3 spells CAISPPGLAGGNEQFF. As DNA, the CDR3 is TGTGCCATCAGTCCCCCGGGACTAGCGGGGGGGAATGAGCAGTTCTTC.

The chain couples TRBV4-2 to TRBJ1-4, with TRBD1 matching 7 bases. J gave up 3 bases and V 4 bases, and 17 bases lay outside the gene matches. This CDR3 has 19 amino acids. CDR1 is LGHNA, CDR2 YNFKEQ, per germline. CDR3 region: CASSPKFGTRQGANEKLFF. CDR3 sequence (DNA): TGTGCCAGCAGCCCTAAATTTGGGACACGACAGGGTGCTAATGAAAAACTGTTTTTT.

The rearrangement links TRBV30 to TRBJ2-5; the match to TRBD2 covers 7 bases. Trimming cost V 8 bases and J 6 bases; bases outside gene matches: 6. CDR3 size: 11 residues. From germline, CDR1 is GTSNPN and CDR2 SVGIG (reference sequence). CDR3 residues: CAVGGSKTQYF. The CDR3 DNA sequence: TGTGCCGTGGGGGGGTCAAAGACCCAGTACTTC.

This clone was counted only a few times. The chain combines TRBV20-1 with TRBJ1-1; the D is unclear. This CDR3 has 11 amino acids. V lost 4 bases, J lost 6 bases, and 9 bases lay in between. The V gene's germline CDR1 is DFQATT and CDR2 SNEGSKA (reference sequence). CDR3 bases: TGCAGTGCTACGGGCACTTCTGAAGCTTTCTTT. Its protein is CSATGTSEAFF.

The gene calls are TRBV4-3 and TRBJ2-5; 10 bases fit TRBD2. Losses at the gene ends were 0 bases for V and 5 bases for J; bases not matched to a gene: 6. Looked up from germline, CDR1 is LGHNA and CDR2 is YSLEER. There are 16 residues in the CDR3. The chain's CDR3 is CASSQDYASGSETQYF. The CDR3 coding sequence is TGCGCCAGCAGCCAAGATTATGCTAGCGGGAGTGAGACCCAGTACTTC.

This chain connects TRBV9 to TRBJ2-6, with no clear D. Germline CDR1 is SGDLS and CDR2 is YYNGEE. CDR3 length: 14 amino acids. Trimming removed 7 bases at V and 5 bases at J, with 13 bases between. CDR3 bases: TGTGCCAGCCTCAAACAAAGTCGGGCCAACGTCCTGACTTTC. As protein: CASLKQSRANVLTF.

This chain joins TRBV30 and TRBJ1-2; unclear D gene. The CDR3 has 13 amino acids. CDR1 and CDR2 from the germline V gene are GTSNPN and SVGIG (reference sequence). V was cut by 1 base and J by 2 bases, with 8 bases left in between. Here the CDR3 DNA reads TGTGCCTGGAGTGGGACGGAAAACTATGGCTACACCTTC. Its protein is CAWSGTENYGYTF.

V gene TRBV4-1 combines with J gene TRBJ2-1, with a possible D match to TRBD2 (6 bases). The V gene's germline CDR1 is MGHRA and CDR2 YSYEKL. V lost 1 base and J 0 bases, leaving 13 bases between the germline ends. This CDR3 is built from 17 residues. CDR3 nucleotide sequence: TGCGCCAGCAGCCAAGGGCGGCTGACTAGCTCCTACAATGAGCAGTTCTTC. This encodes CASSQGRLTSSYNEQFF.

The genes are TRBV10-1 and TRBJ1-2; D is ambiguous. V lost 8 bases to trimming and J lost 5 bases, with 12 bases between them. Germline lookup yields CDR1 WNHNN and CDR2 SYGVQD (reference sequence). The CDR3 has 12 residues. The DNA of the CDR3 is TGCGCCAGCGGGGATGCCAAGTATGGCTACACCTTC. Translation gives CASGDAKYGYTF.

This clone was recorded a few times. V is TRBV7-6 and J is TRBJ2-7, with D possibly matching TRBD1 (6 bases). V lost 5 bases to trimming and J lost 6 bases, with 20 bases between them. The CDR3 is made up of 15 amino acids. Germline V gene lookup returns CDR1 SGHVS and CDR2 FNYEAQ. The CDR3, as DNA: TGTGCCAGCAGCCTCCGGGACACGGGCCTTTCCGAGCAGTACTTC. Encoded protein: CASSLRDTGLSEQYF. Combining the CDR3 with reference TRBV7-6 and TRBJ2-7 gives the whole variable domain GAGVSQSPRYKVTKRGQDVALRCDPISGHVSLYWYRQALGQGPEFLTYFNYEAQQDKSGLPNDRFSAERPEGSISTLTIQRTEQRDSAMYRCASSLRDTGLSEQYFGPGTRLTVT.

The chain uses TRBV7-6 and TRBJ1-2, with 8 nucleotides matching TRBD1. The CDR3 contains 14 residues. Germline V gene sequence: CDR1 SGHVS, CDR2 FNYEAQ. With V trimmed by 2 bases and J by 5 bases, 4 bases remained unmatched. CDR3 loop: CASSLNRGSYGYTF. In nucleotides, the CDR3 is TGTGCCAGCAGCTTAAACAGGGGGAGTTATGGCTACACCTTC. The full variable domain, in which reference TRBV7-6 and TRBJ1-2 provide the parts outside the CDR3, is GAGVSQSPRYKVTKRGQDVALRCDPISGHVSLYWYRQALGQGPEFLTYFNYEAQQDKSGLPNDRFSAERPEGSISTLTIQRTEQRDSAMYRCASSLNRGSYGYTFGSGTRLTVV.

In its sample, this clone was seen a few times. The rearrangement links TRBV27 to TRBJ2-7; TRBD2 aligns across 8 bases. CDR3 length equals 17 residues. V trimming: 6 bases; J trimming: 2 bases; junction bases outside the gene matches: 15. The V gene's germline CDR1 is MNHEY and CDR2 SMNVEV (reference sequence). The CDR3 sequence: CASSWTGGGRTTYEQYF. As DNA, the CDR3 is TGTGCCAGCAGCTGGACTGGTGGCGGGAGGACCACCTACGAGCAGTACTTC.